The following is a T cell receptor (beta chain) sequence with its context. What this receptor recognizes is not known. Base quality data are lacking; no much larger clone is found one base away. TCRbeta CDR3 regions were amplified from genomic DNA by means of the immunoSEQ Assay, a bias-controlled multiplex PCR. The paper's data handling went like this. Nucleated cell counts per sample were estimated from amplification of reference gene primers within the assay. To quantify the absolute abundance of each unique TCRbeta CDR3 rearrangement, sequence reads were collapsed and filtered. For each sample, productive Simpson clonality was calculated as the square root of Simpson's diversity index over productive rearrangements. This is the immuneACCESS table as TCRdb keeps it, with only in-frame sequences that have V and J called. A part of the clones is gone; compared with another copy, unresolved V genes explain less than half, and the rest is unexplained. Clone size and the V and J calls come from that table; the DNA yielded D and trimming. A total of a few hundred thousand clones appear in this sample, more than 85% of them only once. The leading ten clones occupy approximately 2.5% of the sample.

This sample is part of a study of blood T cell repertoires in COVID-19 (TCRdb year 2020). In terms of the full investigation: The collaborator samples originated in the United States, Italy and Spain and spanned the acute and convalescent phases of COVID-19. The repertoires were released in a freely available public database meant as a resource for research on the immune response to SARS-CoV-2. The prospective study material was composed of cDNA or gDNA derived from T cells, B-cell-depleted T cells, or PBMCs. Nearly every sample came with metadata listing a de-identified subject ID, COVID-19 status, age in years and sex. Samples came from the ongoing ImmuneRACE study (first 160 participants) plus 1,254 subjects from 6 global collaborators. The dataset comprised deeply sampled blood TCRbeta repertoires from subjects exposed to, actively infected with, or recovered from COVID-19. Where available, HLA class I and class II types were taken from metadata supplied by the sample provider and were not determined by assay-based typing. What the authors observed across the whole study: The quantity of clinical and demographic metadata differed by source and by participant and was supplied without curation.

One collaborating source in Seattle enrolled patients during active infection and followed them longitudinally through the course of disease. Whole blood was collected in K2EDTA tubes by collaborating institutions according to the institutions' own protocols. For TCRbeta analysis, collaborators shipped samples in one of three forms: frozen whole blood, isolated PBMCs, or DNA extracted from either of those sample types. The CDR3, from cysteine to phenylalanine, totals 14 residues. The sequence is cut down to CDR3 DNA, 42 bases in frame from base 1. The germline V gene gives CDR1 as MNHEY and CDR2 as SVGAGI. Germline trimming amounts to 2 bases on V and 8 bases on J, with 8 as the count of junction bases outside the gene matches.

The V and J segments used are TRBV6-5 and TRBJ1-2; 7 bases in the junction line up with TRBD1. The sequence derives from a person aged 18-35 years with COVID-19, enrolled during active disease. The source material was peripheral blood. The CDR3 amino acid sequence is: CASSYGNRGRGYTF. The DNA sequence reads TGTGCCAGCAGTTACGGGAACAGGGGCCGCGGCTACACCTTC.